What follows are 22 T cell receptor beta chains derived from one specimen sequenced in a study of OX40 agonist ivuxolimab in advanced cancers. TCRdb keeps only in-frame clones here, not all; method: immunoSEQ multiplex PCR. Of under 20,000 clones detected, 87% appear once; the ten largest clones hold 30% to 35%. The sequencing here drew on CD4+ or CD8+ T cells sorted from blood, taken in a trial of the OX40 agonist ivuxolimab. The origin of the receptors is an adult with an advanced solid tumor such as melanoma, head and neck, liver or kidney cancer.

The table lists this clone with a count of one. The chain couples TRBV27 to TRBJ2-1; no clear D gene. V lost 7 bases and J lost 0, with 13 bases in between. This CDR3 spans 15 amino acids. Germline V gene sequence: CDR1 MNHEY, CDR2 SMNVEV (reference sequence). Written as DNA, the CDR3 is TGTGCCAGCACCCCAGCGTACAGCTCCTACAATGAGCAGTTCTTC. Protein: CASTPAYSSYNEQFF.

The V gene is TRBV11-1, the J gene TRBJ2-7; 9 bases line up with TRBD2. V gave up 5 bases and J gave up 7 bases; unmatched junction bases: 18. CDR1 SGHAT and CDR2 FQDESV come from the germline V gene (reference sequence). CDR3 size: 17 residues. The CDR3 sequence is CASSRDGLAIPTREQYF. The CDR3 DNA is TGTGCCAGCAGCCGCGACGGACTAGCGATACCCACTAGGGAGCAGTACTTC.

This clone has just one count. The chain has TRBV28 and TRBJ2-5, with TRBD2 matching over 14 bases. Gene TRBJ2-7 matches the end of the DNA better, so the J call may be wrong. The CDR3 consists of 16 residues. CDR1 is MDHEN, CDR2 SYDVKM, per germline. CDR3 sequence: CASSPGTSGSNDEQYF. In DNA, the CDR3 is TGTGCCAGCAGCCCTGGGACTAGCGGGAGTAACGACGAGCAGTACTTC.

Only a few counts were recorded for this clone. The chain combines TRBV7-2 with TRBJ2-2; D is unclear. Germline CDR1 is SGHTA and CDR2 is FQGNSA. This CDR3 is 13 amino acids long. V shed 5 bases and J shed 3 bases, with 7 bases lying between them. The CDR3 DNA reads as TGTGCCAGCAGCCAGGATTACACCGGGGAGCTGTTTTTT. The encoded protein is CASSQDYTGELFF.

V usage is TRBV6-1 and J usage is TRBJ1-2; 11 bases fit TRBD1. Unmatched junction bases numbered 7, after V lost 3 bases and J lost 4 bases. Per germline, CDR1 MNHNS and CDR2 SASEGT. This CDR3 comprises 16 residues. CDR3 loop: CASSDPDRGLIYGYTF. The CDR3 coding sequence is TGTGCCAGCAGTGACCCGGACAGGGGGCTAATCTATGGCTACACCTTC.

This chain uses TRBV9 with TRBJ1-5; D remains unclear. Per the germline V gene, CDR1 is SGDLS and CDR2 is YYNGEE. This CDR3 is built from 14 residues. The V end lost 2 bases, the J end lost 3 bases, and 9 bases lay between the germline ends. DNA of the CDR3: TGTGCCAGCAGCGTCAGTGCAGACAATCAGCCCCAGCATTTT. Its protein product is CASSVSADNQPQHF.

This rearrangement joins TRBV7-9 to TRBJ2-2, with TRBD2 matching over 13 bases. J gave up 0 bases and V 4 bases, and 5 bases lay outside the gene matches. CDR3 size: 18 residues. CDR1 and CDR2 from the germline V gene are SEHNR and FQNEAQ (reference sequence). As DNA, the CDR3 is TGTGCCAGCAGCTCCGGACTAGCGGGAGACGCGAACACCGGGGAGCTGTTTTTT. This gives the protein CASSSGLAGDANTGELFF.

This clone has more than one count but fewer than ten. The chain links TRBV4-2 to TRBJ2-5; a weak D match, TRBD2 (6 bases). The CDR3 totals 15 residues. The V end lost 3 bases, the J end lost 1 base, and 12 bases lay between the germline ends. Germline CDR1 reads LGHNA; CDR2 reads YNFKEQ. The CDR3 DNA reads TGTGCCAGCAGCCATCTCCTAGCGACCCAAGAGACCCAGTACTTC. This codes for CASSHLLATQETQYF.

CDR3 nucleotides: TGTGCCAGCAGTGGAGGACTTCCCAACACCGGGGAGCTGTTTTTT. Translating gives CASSGGLPNTGELFF. The chain is built from TRBV6-6 and TRBJ2-2; D might be TRBD2 (5 bases). CDR1 is MNHNY and CDR2 is SVGAGI in the germline V gene (reference sequence). Between the trimmed V and J ends, which lost 5 bases and 2 bases, there was a span of 12 bases. The CDR3 runs to 15 residues.

V and J are TRBV9 and TRBJ2-6; TRBD1 matches at 8 bases. CDR3 size: 17 residues. V was clipped by 3 bases and J by 1 base; unmatched bases: 6. Looked up from germline, CDR1 is SGDLS and CDR2 is YYNGEE. CDR3 DNA: TGTGCCAGCAGCGCCGGGACAGGACTTTCTGGGGCCAACGTCCTGACTTTC. Residues: CASSAGTGLSGANVLTF.

The chain carries TRBV7-9 and TRBJ2-2; the D gene could be TRBD1 or TRBD2 (5 bases each). Germline lookup yields CDR1 SEHNR and CDR2 FQNEAQ (reference sequence). The CDR3 length is 18 residues. The V end was cut by 5 bases, the J end by 3 bases, with 22 bases between. For the CDR3, the DNA is TGTGCCAGCAGCGGGGGTGTGATGATAAACTCGGACACCGGGGAGCTGTTTTTT. It encodes CASSGGVMINSDTGELFF.

This clone was recorded a few times. The chain employs TRBV14 and TRBJ2-3; D is possibly TRBD2 (6 bases). V was pared by 0 bases and J by 2 bases, with 15 bases between. CDR1 is SGHDN, CDR2 FVKESK, per germline. The CDR3 totals 17 residues. The CDR3 coding sequence is TGTGCCAGCAGCCAAGAAGGGTCGGGGACTTTCACAGATACGCAGTATTTT. Its translation is CASSQEGSGTFTDTQYF.

This clone was seen once. This chain joins TRBV4-3 and TRBJ2-2; D unresolved. The germline V gene encodes CDR1 LGHNA and CDR2 YSLEER. The V and J ends lost 1 base and 0 bases respectively, with 12 bases between them. CDR3 length: 17 amino acids. CDR3 DNA: TGCGCCAGCAGCCAAGGGTTCGGCGCGTCGAACACCGGGGAGCTGTTTTTT. This sequence encodes CASSQGFGASNTGELFF.

This rearrangement joins TRBV7-2 to TRBJ2-5, with a possible D match to TRBD2 (6 bases). The V gene's germline CDR1 is SGHTA and CDR2 FQGNSA. CDR3 size: 14 residues. V was cut by 6 bases and J by 3 bases, with 14 bases left in between. CDR3 DNA sequence: TGTGCCAGCAGTAACTCCGGCGGGGAAGAGACCCAGTACTTC. Translated, it gives CASSNSGGEETQYF.

J is TRBJ1-5 and V is TRBV6-5; D not certain. Deletions cut 4 bases from V and 8 bases from J, with 12 bases between. The CDR3 consists of 13 residues. The germline V gene encodes CDR1 MNHEY and CDR2 SVGAGI. DNA for the CDR3: TGTGCCAGCAGTTTTGGGTGGAGGGAGCCCCAGCATTTT. Its protein product is CASSFGWREPQHF.

The genes are TRBV9 and TRBJ2-1; 12 bases are a match to TRBD2. The CDR3 sequence is 16 residues long. Germline V CDR1 and CDR2: SGDLS, YYNGEE. V lost 4 bases, J lost 6 bases, and 8 bases stayed unmatched. CDR3 in amino acids: CASSSLAGGSGNEQFF. CDR3 nucleotides: TGTGCCAGCAGCTCCCTAGCGGGAGGGTCCGGCAATGAGCAGTTCTTC.

This sequence joins TRBV19 and TRBJ2-1; D gene uncertain. Looked up from germline, CDR1 is LNHDA and CDR2 is SQIVND (reference sequence). The CDR3 runs 15 residues. V was pared by 3 bases and J by 0 bases, with 9 bases between. DNA for the CDR3: TGTGCCAGTAGTATGCGGCGGAGCTCCTACAATGAGCAGTTCTTC. Translation: CASSMRRSSYNEQFF.

The chain is built from TRBV7-9 and TRBJ2-5; either TRBD1 or TRBD2 may supply D (5 bases each). V dropped 4 bases and J dropped 1 base, with 10 bases sitting between them. CDR1 is SEHNR and CDR2 is FQNEAQ in the germline V gene (reference sequence). The CDR3 spans 14 residues. CDR3 bases: TGTGCCAGCAGCTCGTTTGGGGGCCAAGAGACCCAGTACTTC. It codes for CASSSFGGQETQYF.

The chain uses TRBV13 and TRBJ1-1, with D perhaps TRBD1 (5 bases). The CDR3 has 13 residues. Per the germline V gene, CDR1 is PRHDT and CDR2 is FYEKMQ (reference sequence). V dropped 2 bases and J dropped 3 bases, with 7 bases sitting between them. DNA for the CDR3: TGTGCCAGCAGCTTATGGGGGGACACTGAAGCTTTCTTT. This encodes CASSLWGDTEAFF.

The V and J genes are TRBV19 and TRBJ1-4, with TRBD1 as a possible D gene (5 bases). Germline V gives CDR1 LNHDA, CDR2 SQIVND (reference sequence). V lost 2 bases to trimming and J lost 7 bases, with 11 bases between them. The CDR3 covers 14 residues. The DNA for the CDR3 is TGTGCCAGTAGTATATCCGGGGGGAGTGAAAAACTGTTTTTT. This gives the protein CASSISGGSEKLFF.

This clone has only one observation. The J gene is TRBJ1-2, the V gene TRBV4-3; the D is unclear. Trimming shortened V by 0 bases and J by 8 bases, and 16 bases separated the two germline ends. Germline V gives CDR1 LGHNA, CDR2 YSLEER. The CDR3 sequence is 15 residues long. The CDR3 bases are TGCGCCAGCAGCCAAGATCGTGCGGACCCGCGGGGCTACACCTTC. Its translation is CASSQDRADPRGYTF.

This clone is deemed medium-sized. It is unclear where the CDR3 begins or ends on the DNA, so no DNA is shown, and the CDR3 is as TCRdb lists it. CDR3 loop: CASSLAFGSGTGFTDEKLFF. The V and J genes are TRBV7-2 and TRBJ1-4; TRBD1, as called in the table, went unchecked against the DNA. A total of 20 residues make up the CDR3, ends included. The V gene's germline CDR1 is SGHTA and CDR2 FQGNSA.